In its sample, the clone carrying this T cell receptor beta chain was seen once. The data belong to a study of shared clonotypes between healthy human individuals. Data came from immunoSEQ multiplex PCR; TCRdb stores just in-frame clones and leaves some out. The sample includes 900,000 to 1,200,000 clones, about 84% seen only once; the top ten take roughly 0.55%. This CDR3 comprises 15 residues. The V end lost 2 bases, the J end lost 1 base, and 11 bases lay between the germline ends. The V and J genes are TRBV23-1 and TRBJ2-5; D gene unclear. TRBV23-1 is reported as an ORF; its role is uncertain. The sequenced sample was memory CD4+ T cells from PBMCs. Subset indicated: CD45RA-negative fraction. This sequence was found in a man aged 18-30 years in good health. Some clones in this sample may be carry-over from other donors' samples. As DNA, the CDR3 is TGCGCCAGCAGTCAAGATGGCACCCTCCAAGAGACCCAGTACTTC. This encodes CASSQDGTLQETQYF.